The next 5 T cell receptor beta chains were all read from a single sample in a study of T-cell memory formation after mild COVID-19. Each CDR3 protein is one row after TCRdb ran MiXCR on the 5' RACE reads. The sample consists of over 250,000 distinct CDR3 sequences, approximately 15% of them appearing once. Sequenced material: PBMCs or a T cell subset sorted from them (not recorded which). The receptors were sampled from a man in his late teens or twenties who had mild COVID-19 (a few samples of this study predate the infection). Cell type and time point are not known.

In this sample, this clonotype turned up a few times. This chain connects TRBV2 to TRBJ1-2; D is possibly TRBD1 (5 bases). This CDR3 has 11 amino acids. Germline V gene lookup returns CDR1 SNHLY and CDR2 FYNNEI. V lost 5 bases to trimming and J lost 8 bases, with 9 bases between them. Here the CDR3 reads CASSRRGGYTF. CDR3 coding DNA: TGTGCCAGCAGTAGGAGGGGCGGCTACACCTTC. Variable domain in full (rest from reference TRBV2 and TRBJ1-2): EPEVTQTPSHQVTQMGQEVILRCVPISNHLYFYWYRQILGQKVEFLVSFYNNEISEKSEIFDDQFSVERPDGSNFTLKIRSTKLEDSAMYFCASSRRGGYTFGSGTRLTVV.

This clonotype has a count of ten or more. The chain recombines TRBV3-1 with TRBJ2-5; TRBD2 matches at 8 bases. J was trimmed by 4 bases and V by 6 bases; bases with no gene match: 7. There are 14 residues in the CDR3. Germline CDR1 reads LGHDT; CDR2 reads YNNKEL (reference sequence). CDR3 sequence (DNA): TGTGCCAGCAGTTTCGCGGGGGGTGGAGAGACCCAGTACTTC. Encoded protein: CASSFAGGGETQYF.

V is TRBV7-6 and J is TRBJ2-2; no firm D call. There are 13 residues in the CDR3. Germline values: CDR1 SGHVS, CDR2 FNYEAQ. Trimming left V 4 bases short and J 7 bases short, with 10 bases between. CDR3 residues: CASSSPPYGELFF. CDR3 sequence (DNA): TGTGCCAGCAGCTCCCCACCTTACGGGGAGCTGTTTTTT.

The CDR3 loop reads CASSSQARGNEQFF. The DNA of the CDR3 is TGTGCCAGCAGTTCCCAGGCCCGAGGTAATGAGCAGTTCTTC. V gene TRBV12-3 or TRBV12-4 combines with J gene TRBJ2-1; D is ambiguous. Trimming pared 4 bases from V and 7 bases from J, leaving 14 bases between. This CDR3 is built from 14 residues.

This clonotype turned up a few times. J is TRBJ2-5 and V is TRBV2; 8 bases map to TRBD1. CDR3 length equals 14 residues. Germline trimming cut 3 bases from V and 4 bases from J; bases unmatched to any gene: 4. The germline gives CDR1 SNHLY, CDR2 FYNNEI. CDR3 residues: CASSEARGRETQYF. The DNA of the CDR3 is TGTGCCAGCAGTGAGGCCAGGGGGCGAGAGACCCAGTACTTC.